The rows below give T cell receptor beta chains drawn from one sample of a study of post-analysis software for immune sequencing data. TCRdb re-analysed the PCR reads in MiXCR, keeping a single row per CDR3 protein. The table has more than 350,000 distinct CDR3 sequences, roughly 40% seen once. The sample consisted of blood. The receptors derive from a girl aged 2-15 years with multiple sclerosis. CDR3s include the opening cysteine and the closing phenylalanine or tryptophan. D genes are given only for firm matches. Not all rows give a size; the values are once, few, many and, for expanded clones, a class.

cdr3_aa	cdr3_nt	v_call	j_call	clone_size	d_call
CASSEVPADNPAYNEQFF	TGTGCCAGCAGTGAAGTTCCAGCGGACAACCCGGCCTACAATGAGCAGTTCTTC	TRBV25-1	TRBJ2-1	NA	NA
CASSHVGQGAKETQYF	TGCGCCAGCAGCCATGTGGGACAGGGGGCTAAAGAGACCCAGTACTTC	TRBV4-1	TRBJ2-5	NA	TRBD1
CGARNGGEETQYF	TGCGGTGCTAGAAACGGGGGAGAAGAGACCCAGTACTTC	TRBV20-1	TRBJ2-5	NA	NA
CASAVTGMNTEAFF	TGTGCCAGCGCCGTAACAGGAATGAACACTGAAGCTTTCTTT	TRBV12-3/TRBV12-4	TRBJ1-1	NA	NA
CASRRGGAYYEQYF	TGTGCCAGCAGACGAGGGGGCGCCTACTACGAGCAGTACTTC	TRBV28	TRBJ2-7	NA	TRBD1
CASSLFPDSYNEQFF	TGTGCCAGCAGTTTATTTCCGGACTCCTACAATGAGCAGTTCTTC	TRBV27	TRBJ2-1	NA	NA
CSARGQGDQETQYF	TGCAGTGCTAGAGGGCAGGGAGATCAAGAGACCCAGTACTTC	TRBV20-1	TRBJ2-5	NA	NA
CASRGAGGRTDTQYF	TGTGCCAGCAGGGGAGCGGGGGGGCGCACAGATACGCAGTATTTT	TRBV28	TRBJ2-3	NA	TRBD2
CASRGMRGRSSTDTQYF	TGCGCCAGCAGGGGGATGAGGGGGAGATCTAGCACAGATACGCAGTATTTT	TRBV4-1	TRBJ2-3	NA	NA
CASSLAFVEGSGYTF	TGTGCCAGCAGCTTAGCGTTTGTGGAAGGGAGCGGCTACACCTTC	TRBV7-9	TRBJ1-2	few	NA
CASSEPGYEQYF	TGTGCCAGCAGTGAACCGGGCTACGAGCAGTACTTC	TRBV6-1	TRBJ2-7	NA	NA
CASSLGQVEKLFF	TGTGCCAGCAGCTTAGGACAGGTTGAAAAACTGTTTTTT	TRBV7-2	TRBJ1-4	NA	NA
CSARKGSTEAFF	TGCAGTGCTAGAAAGGGTAGCACTGAAGCTTTCTTT	TRBV20-1	TRBJ1-1	NA	NA
CASSLFNEQFF	TGTGCCAGCAGCTTATTCAATGAGCAGTTCTTC	TRBV7-2	TRBJ2-1	many	NA
CASSGTDLMTQYF	TGTGCCAGCAGCGGGACTGATCTGATGACCCAGTACTTC	TRBV2	TRBJ2-5	few	NA
CASSLSTQGWYNEQFF	TGTGCCAGCAGTTTAAGTACGCAGGGGTGGTACAATGAGCAGTTCTTC	TRBV27	TRBJ2-1	NA	NA
CASSLSAGDEKLFF	TGCGCCAGCAGCTTGTCGGCAGGGGATGAAAAACTGTTTTTT	TRBV5-1	TRBJ1-4	NA	NA
CASSLSRGYEQFF	TGTGCCAGCAGCTTAAGCAGGGGCTATGAGCAGTTCTTC	TRBV7-9	TRBJ2-1	NA	NA
CASSLPYLHGNIQYF	TGTGCCAGCAGTTTACCCTACCTGCATGGAAACATTCAGTACTTC	TRBV12-3/TRBV12-4	TRBJ2-4	NA	NA
CASRQGQGGEKLFF	TGTGCCAGCCGACAAGGACAGGGTGGCGAAAAACTGTTTTTT	TRBV7-9	TRBJ1-4	NA	TRBD1
CASSTSGTQSGEKLFF	TGTGCCAGCAGCACGTCCGGGACACAGTCCGGAGAAAAACTGTTTTTT	TRBV7-2	TRBJ1-4	NA	NA
CASSHSGGANTGELFF	TGTGCCAGCAGCCACTCCGGGGGTGCGAACACCGGGGAGCTGTTTTTT	TRBV3-1	TRBJ2-2	NA	NA
CSAPLGLAETYEQYF	TGCAGTGCCCCACTGGGACTAGCGGAAACCTACGAGCAGTACTTC	TRBV20-1	TRBJ2-7	NA	TRBD2
CATSLDIAGGADTQYF	TGTGCCACCAGCTTAGACATAGCGGGAGGCGCAGATACGCAGTATTTT	TRBV15	TRBJ2-3	NA	TRBD2
CSVSGDTTSGANVLTF	TGCAGCGTTTCCGGGGACACCACTTCTGGGGCCAACGTCCTGACTTTC	TRBV29-1	TRBJ2-6	NA	NA
CASSWVVWVSYEQYF	TGTGCCAGCAGTTGGGTTGTGTGGGTCTCCTACGAGCAGTACTTC	TRBV6-1	TRBJ2-7	NA	NA
CASSLRGDSTEAFF	TGTGCCAGCAGTTTAAGGGGAGACAGCACTGAAGCTTTCTTT	TRBV12-3/TRBV12-4	TRBJ1-1	few	NA
CASSLVKGRINTEAFF	TGTGCCAGCAGCTTGGTTAAAGGACGGATCAACACTGAAGCTTTCTTT	TRBV7-2	TRBJ1-1	NA	NA
CASSLFGPGTNEKLFF	TGTGCCAGCAGTTTATTCGGGCCGGGAACTAATGAAAAACTGTTTTTT	TRBV27	TRBJ1-4	NA	NA
CSALGQGRGYTF	TGCAGCGCCCTAGGACAGGGACGGGGCTACACCTTC	TRBV29-1	TRBJ1-2	few	TRBD1
CASSLKGPGSGNIQYF	TGTGCCAGCAGTTTAAAGGGCCCAGGGAGTGGAAACATTCAGTACTTC	TRBV28	TRBJ2-4	NA	NA
CSALGGQGLYEQYF	TGCAGTGCTCTGGGGGGACAGGGATTATACGAGCAGTACTTC	TRBV20-1	TRBJ2-7	once	TRBD1
CASSYGALLGYTF	TGTGCCAGCAGTTACGGGGCCCTGCTTGGCTACACCTTC	TRBV6-5	TRBJ1-2	few	NA
CASRSGRLAKSIQYF	TGTGCCAGCAGATCAGGACGCCTAGCCAAAAGCATTCAGTACTTC	TRBV6-5	TRBJ2-4	NA	NA
CASSLGTGYTDAQYF	TGTGCCAGCAGCTTAGGGACGGGATACACAGATGCGCAGTATTTT	TRBV11-2	TRBJ2-3	NA	NA
CASVRQSDQPQHF	TGTGCCAGCGTACGCCAATCTGATCAGCCCCAGCATTTT	TRBV6-6	TRBJ1-5	NA	NA
CASSLAHTANYGYTF	TGTGCCAGCAGCTTAGCTCACACAGCTAACTATGGCTACACCTTC	TRBV7-9	TRBJ1-2	NA	NA
CASSVSDGYNEQFF	TGTGCCAGCAGTGTAAGCGACGGATACAATGAGCAGTTCTTC	TRBV28	TRBJ2-1	NA	NA
CASSLEVLETQYF	TGCGCCAGCAGCTTGGAGGTTCTAGAGACCCAGTACTTC	TRBV5-1	TRBJ2-5	few	NA
CASSLYQGANYGYTF	TGTGCCAGCAGTTTATACCAGGGGGCCAACTATGGCTACACCTTC	TRBV28	TRBJ1-2	NA	TRBD1
CASSLETGDTQYF	TGCGCCAGCAGTTTGGAAACGGGGGATACGCAGTATTTT	TRBV4-1	TRBJ2-3	few	NA
CASSDGNRETQYF	TGTGCCAGCAGCGACGGAAACCGAGAGACCCAGTACTTC	TRBV7-9	TRBJ2-5	NA	NA
CATSWSSYEQYF	TGTGCCACCAGCTGGAGCTCCTACGAGCAGTACTTC	TRBV25-1	TRBJ2-7	few	NA
CSVEGREKADTQYF	TGCAGCGTTGAAGGGCGGGAGAAGGCAGATACGCAGTATTTT	TRBV29-1	TRBJ2-3	many	TRBD2
CASSLSYRGSNQPQHF	TGTGCCAGCAGTTTATCCTACAGGGGGTCCAATCAGCCCCAGCATTTT	TRBV27	TRBJ1-5	NA	TRBD1
CASSDASGGNNNEQFF	TGCGCCAGCAGCGACGCATCAGGGGGTAACAACAATGAGCAGTTCTTC	TRBV5-1	TRBJ2-1	NA	TRBD1
CASAPLAGVKYEQYF	TGTGCCAGCGCCCCACTAGCGGGGGTGAAATACGAGCAGTACTTC	TRBV27	TRBJ2-7	NA	TRBD2
CSVEDPRTSGRYNEQFF	TGCAGCGTTGAAGATCCCAGGACTAGCGGGAGGTACAATGAGCAGTTCTTC	TRBV29-1	TRBJ2-1	many	TRBD2
CASSLYTGGNDYTF	TGTGCCAGCAGCCTCTATACAGGGGGTAATGACTACACCTTC	TRBV7-9	TRBJ1-2	few	TRBD1
CASSHLPSDEQYF	TGCGCCAGCAGCCACCTACCCTCTGACGAGCAGTACTTC	TRBV4-1	TRBJ2-7	NA	NA
CSVGSSGHEQYF	TGCAGCGTTGGGAGCTCAGGCCACGAGCAGTACTTC	TRBV29-1	TRBJ2-7	many	NA